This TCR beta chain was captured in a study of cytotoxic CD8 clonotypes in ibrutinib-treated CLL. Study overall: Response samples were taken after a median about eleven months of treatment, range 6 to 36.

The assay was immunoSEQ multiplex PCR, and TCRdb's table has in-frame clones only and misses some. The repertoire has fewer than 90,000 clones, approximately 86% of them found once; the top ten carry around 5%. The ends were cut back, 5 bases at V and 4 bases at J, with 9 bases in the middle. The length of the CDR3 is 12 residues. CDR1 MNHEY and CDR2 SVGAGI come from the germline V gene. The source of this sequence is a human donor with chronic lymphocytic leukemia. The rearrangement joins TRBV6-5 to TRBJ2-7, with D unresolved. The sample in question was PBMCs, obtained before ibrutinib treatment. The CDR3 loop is CASSRAGYEQYF. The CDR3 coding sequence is TGTGCCAGCAGTAGAGCCGGGTACGAGCAGTACTTC.